The next 15 T cell receptor beta chains were all read from a single sample in a study of beta chain features in type 1 diabetes. Findings of the study overall: Type 1 diabetes patients had TCRB CDR3s that were shorter (moderately but significantly so) in all four CD4+ subsets.

Their specific antigens are unknown. All of the isolated RNA was reverse transcribed, so expressed TCRB transcripts were sequenced. TCRdb's copy holds only in-frame clones and misses some; the assay was immunoSEQ multiplex PCR. This table holds under 300,000 clones, about 24% found once. Sequenced: naive CD4+ T cells from blood. All receptors derive from a woman in her twenties or thirties with type 1 diabetes.

This clone was seen more than once but under ten times. This sequence joins TRBV19 and TRBJ1-5; no firm D call. The germline gives CDR1 LNHDA, CDR2 SQIVND (reference sequence). The CDR3 has 14 residues. V dropped 3 bases and J dropped 5 bases, with 11 bases sitting between them. The CDR3 reads CASSMANRDQPQHF. The CDR3 DNA reads TGTGCCAGTAGTATGGCTAACCGGGATCAGCCCCAGCATTTT.

This clone came up a few times. The chain employs TRBV28 and TRBJ2-2, with D unclear. The ends were cut back, 7 bases at V and 7 bases at J, with 13 bases in the middle. This CDR3 has 13 amino acids. Germline V gene sequence: CDR1 MDHEN, CDR2 SYDVKM. CDR3 sequence reads: CASTGEIGGELFF. The CDR3 DNA reads TGTGCCAGCACCGGTGAGATCGGCGGGGAGCTGTTTTTT.

This clone was recorded a few times. The chain carries TRBV30 and TRBJ1-2; D is ambiguous. The CDR3 contains 12 residues. The germline V gene encodes CDR1 GTSNPN and CDR2 SVGIG (reference sequence). Between the trimmed V and J ends, which lost 0 bases and 6 bases, there was a span of 8 bases. The CDR3 region is CAWSVVGDGYTF. The DNA for the CDR3 is TGTGCCTGGAGTGTGGTTGGAGATGGCTACACCTTC.

This rearrangement joins TRBV14 to TRBJ2-1, with a tentative D call TRBD2 (7 bases). The germline V gene has CDR1 SGHDN and CDR2 FVKESK. This CDR3 contains 16 residues. Between the trimmed V and J ends, which lost 1 base and 7 bases, there was a span of 17 bases. CDR3 bases: TGTGCCAGCAGCCAAGGTTGGGGGGGCTTATGGAATGAGCAGTTCTTC. Amino acid sequence: CASSQGWGGLWNEQFF.

CDR3 DNA sequence: TGTGCCAGCAGCTTACACCCAGGACAGCCGTACGAGCAGTACTTC. Protein: CASSLHPGQPYEQYF. The chain is built from TRBV7-3 and TRBJ2-7; possibly TRBD1 for D (6 bases). Trimming pared 2 bases from V and 4 bases from J, leaving 15 bases between. Per the germline V gene, CDR1 is SGHTA and CDR2 is FQGTGA. The CDR3 length is 15 residues.

This rearrangement joins TRBV7-9 to TRBJ2-5; no definite D call. Germline V gene data show CDR1 as SEHNR and CDR2 as FQNEAQ (reference sequence). CDR3 length: 11 residues. Trimming cost V 5 bases and J 7 bases, with 8 bases left between them. The CDR3, as DNA: TGTGCCAGCAGCACAACGGGGACCCAGTACTTC. This gives the protein CASSTTGTQYF.

J is TRBJ2-7 and V is TRBV27, with D tentatively TRBD1 (6 bases). The V gene's germline CDR1 is MNHEY and CDR2 SMNVEV (reference sequence). V was pared by 3 bases and J by 0 bases, with 12 bases between. This CDR3 has 15 residues. The CDR3 DNA is TGTGCCAGCAGTTTTGTTGACAGGCTCTCCTACGAGCAGTACTTC. Its translation: CASSFVDRLSYEQYF.

This clone was counted a few times. V and J are TRBV30 and TRBJ2-5, with 11 bases lining up with TRBD2. After removal of 8 bases from V and 2 bases from J, the junction contained 4 bases not matched to a gene. This CDR3 has 13 residues. Germline V lookup: CDR1 GTSNPN, CDR2 SVGIG (reference sequence). The CDR3 region has the DNA TGTGCCGGGGGGACTAGCGGTCAAGAGACCCAGTACTTC. Translated, it gives CAGGTSGQETQYF. The whole variable domain, filled in from reference TRBV30 and TRBJ2-5, reads SQTIHQWPATLVQPVGSPLSLECTVEGTSNPNLYWYRQAAGRGLQLLFYSVGIGQISSEVPQNLSASRPQDRQFILSSKKLLLSDSGFYLCAGGTSGQETQYFGPGTRLLVL.

A few counts support this clone. V and J are TRBV7-9 and TRBJ1-2; tentatively, D is TRBD1 (6 bases). Trimming left V 1 base short and J 0 bases short, with 6 bases between. Germline loops: CDR1 SEHNR, CDR2 FQNEAQ (reference sequence). There are 14 residues in the CDR3. CDR3 nucleotide sequence: TGTGCCAGCAGCTTAGGGACAGCTAACTATGGCTACACCTTC. As protein: CASSLGTANYGYTF.

The chain recombines TRBV29-1 with TRBJ2-1, with 11 bases identical to TRBD2. CDR1 and CDR2 from the germline V gene are SQVTM and ANQGSEA. This CDR3 spans 13 amino acids. The trim removed 3 bases at V and 7 bases at J, leaving 2 bases unmatched. CDR3 nucleotides: TGCAGCGTTGACACTAGCGGGAGTAATGAGCAGTTCTTC. This gives the protein CSVDTSGSNEQFF.

The V and J genes are TRBV5-1 and TRBJ2-7; TRBD2 aligns across 9 bases. V shed 0 bases, J shed 0 bases, and the junction held 10 bases outside the gene matches. This CDR3 is built from 18 residues. The V gene's germline CDR1 is SGHRS and CDR2 YFSETQ. The CDR3 reads CASSLVRASGASSYEQYF. For the CDR3, the DNA is TGCGCCAGCAGCTTGGTTCGGGCTAGCGGGGCGAGCTCCTACGAGCAGTACTTC. Drawing the rest from reference TRBV5-1 and TRBJ2-7, the complete variable domain is KAGVTQTPRYLIKTRGQQVTLSCSPISGHRSVSWYQQTPGQGLQFLFEYFSETQRNKGNFPGRFSGRQFSNSRSEMNVSTLELGDSALYLCASSLVRASGASSYEQYFGPGTRLTVT.

The chain combines TRBV14 with TRBJ1-5; D may be TRBD1 (5 bases). The CDR3 has 16 residues. The V end lost 1 base, the J end lost 4 bases, and 14 bases lay between the germline ends. Looked up from germline, CDR1 is SGHDN and CDR2 is FVKESK. The CDR3 here is CASSQVGEEGNQPQHF. DNA of the CDR3: TGTGCCAGCAGCCAAGTGGGAGAGGAGGGGAATCAGCCCCAGCATTTT.

This chain joins TRBV9 and TRBJ2-5; 7 bases fit TRBD1. V shed 4 bases, J shed 4 bases, and the junction held 7 bases outside the gene matches. This CDR3 is 14 amino acids long. Germline V CDR1 and CDR2: SGDLS, YYNGEE. In DNA form, the CDR3 reads TGTGCCAGCAGCCTCAGGGGGATTGGAGAGACCCAGTACTTC. It is translated as CASSLRGIGETQYF.

The sample holds a few counts of this clone. V is TRBV29-1 and J is TRBJ1-3; D perhaps matches TRBD1 (6 bases). Germline assignment: CDR1 SQVTM and CDR2 ANQGSEA. The V gene lost 7 bases and the J gene lost 1 base, with 14 bases spanning the gap. The CDR3 covers 14 residues. This CDR3 reads CSAALDRSGNTIYF. The CDR3 DNA sequence: TGCAGCGCCGCTTTAGACAGGTCTGGAAACACCATATATTTT.

This clone turned up a few times. The gene calls are TRBV4-1 and TRBJ2-3, with 12 positions matching TRBD1. The CDR3 length is 16 residues. The J segment lost 4 bases and the V segment lost 4 bases, leaving 6 bases of the junction unmatched. Germline V gene sequence: CDR1 MGHRA, CDR2 YSYEKL. In DNA form, the CDR3 reads TGCGCCAGCAGCCTCATAGGGACAGGGGGCCCAGATACGCAGTATTTT. Translation gives CASSLIGTGGPDTQYF.